Reported below is one T cell receptor (beta chain). This clone appeared a few times. What this receptor recognizes is not known. No per-base quality is available; no much larger clone lies one base away. The data are from a study of blood T cell repertoires in COVID-19 (dated by TCRdb to the early 2020s). Broadly, across the study: Collaborator samples came from the United States, Italy and Spain and covered acute and convalescent phases of COVID-19. The material from the prospective study consisted of cDNA or gDNA derived from T cells, B-cell-depleted T cells, or PBMCs. The dataset comprised deeply sampled blood TCRbeta repertoires from subjects exposed to, actively infected with, or recovered from COVID-19. The repertoires were released in a freely available public database meant as a resource for research on the immune response to SARS-CoV-2. Samples were obtained from the ongoing ImmuneRACE study (first 160 participants) and from roughly 1,300 subjects provided by 6 global collaborators. Sample metadata almost always included a de-identified subject ID, COVID-19 status, age in years and sex. Where available, HLA class I and class II types were taken from metadata supplied by the sample provider and were not determined by assay-based typing. General conclusions and limits of the study: The amount of clinical and demographic metadata varied by source and participant and was provided uncurated.

The collaborating institutions used their own protocols to collect whole blood in K2EDTA tubes. For TCRbeta analysis, collaborators shipped samples as frozen whole blood, isolated PBMCs, or DNA extracted from either of those sample types. TCRbeta CDR3 regions were amplified from genomic DNA by means of the immunoSEQ Assay, a bias-controlled multiplex PCR. As for how the authors treated the data: The number of nucleated cells in each sample was estimated by amplification of reference gene primers within the assay. To quantify the absolute abundance of each unique TCRbeta CDR3 rearrangement, sequence reads were collapsed and filtered. Productive Simpson clonality was computed per sample as the square root of Simpson's diversity index over productive rearrangements. TCRdb re-hosts the immuneACCESS table, in-frame sequences only. Its copies lack some clones; in the studies checked, an unresolved V gene accounts for under half of them, and the cause for the rest is not known. V, J and clone size were drawn from that table, and D and trimming were deduced from the DNA. In this sample the table shows approximately 72,000 clones, around nine tenths of which occur a single time. The biggest ten clones account for roughly 14% of the sample.

From the cysteine up to the phenylalanine, the CDR3 has a length of 14 residues. Solely the CDR3 DNA is kept, with 42 bases framed from the first base. CDR1 and CDR2 are read off the germline V gene (reference sequence) as SEHNR and FQNEAQ. V is reduced by 0 bases and J by 3 bases, leaving a spacing of 8 bases between them. This clonotype was sampled from an older woman with acute or convalescent COVID-19. The rearranged segments are TRBV7-9 and TRBJ1-1; the D segment cannot be called with confidence. The sequenced material came from peripheral blood. The DNA sequence is as follows: TGTGCCAGCAGCTTAGCGACAACAGACACTGAAGCTTTCTTT. Its protein is CASSLATTDTEAFF. Full variable domain (CDR3 extended with the reference TRBV7-9 and TRBJ1-1 proteins): DTGVSQNPRHKITKRGQNVTFRCDPISEHNRLYWYRQTLGQGPEFLTYFQNEAQLEKSRLLSDRFSAERPKGSFSTLEIQRTEQGDSAMYLCASSLATTDTEAFFGQGTRLTVV.